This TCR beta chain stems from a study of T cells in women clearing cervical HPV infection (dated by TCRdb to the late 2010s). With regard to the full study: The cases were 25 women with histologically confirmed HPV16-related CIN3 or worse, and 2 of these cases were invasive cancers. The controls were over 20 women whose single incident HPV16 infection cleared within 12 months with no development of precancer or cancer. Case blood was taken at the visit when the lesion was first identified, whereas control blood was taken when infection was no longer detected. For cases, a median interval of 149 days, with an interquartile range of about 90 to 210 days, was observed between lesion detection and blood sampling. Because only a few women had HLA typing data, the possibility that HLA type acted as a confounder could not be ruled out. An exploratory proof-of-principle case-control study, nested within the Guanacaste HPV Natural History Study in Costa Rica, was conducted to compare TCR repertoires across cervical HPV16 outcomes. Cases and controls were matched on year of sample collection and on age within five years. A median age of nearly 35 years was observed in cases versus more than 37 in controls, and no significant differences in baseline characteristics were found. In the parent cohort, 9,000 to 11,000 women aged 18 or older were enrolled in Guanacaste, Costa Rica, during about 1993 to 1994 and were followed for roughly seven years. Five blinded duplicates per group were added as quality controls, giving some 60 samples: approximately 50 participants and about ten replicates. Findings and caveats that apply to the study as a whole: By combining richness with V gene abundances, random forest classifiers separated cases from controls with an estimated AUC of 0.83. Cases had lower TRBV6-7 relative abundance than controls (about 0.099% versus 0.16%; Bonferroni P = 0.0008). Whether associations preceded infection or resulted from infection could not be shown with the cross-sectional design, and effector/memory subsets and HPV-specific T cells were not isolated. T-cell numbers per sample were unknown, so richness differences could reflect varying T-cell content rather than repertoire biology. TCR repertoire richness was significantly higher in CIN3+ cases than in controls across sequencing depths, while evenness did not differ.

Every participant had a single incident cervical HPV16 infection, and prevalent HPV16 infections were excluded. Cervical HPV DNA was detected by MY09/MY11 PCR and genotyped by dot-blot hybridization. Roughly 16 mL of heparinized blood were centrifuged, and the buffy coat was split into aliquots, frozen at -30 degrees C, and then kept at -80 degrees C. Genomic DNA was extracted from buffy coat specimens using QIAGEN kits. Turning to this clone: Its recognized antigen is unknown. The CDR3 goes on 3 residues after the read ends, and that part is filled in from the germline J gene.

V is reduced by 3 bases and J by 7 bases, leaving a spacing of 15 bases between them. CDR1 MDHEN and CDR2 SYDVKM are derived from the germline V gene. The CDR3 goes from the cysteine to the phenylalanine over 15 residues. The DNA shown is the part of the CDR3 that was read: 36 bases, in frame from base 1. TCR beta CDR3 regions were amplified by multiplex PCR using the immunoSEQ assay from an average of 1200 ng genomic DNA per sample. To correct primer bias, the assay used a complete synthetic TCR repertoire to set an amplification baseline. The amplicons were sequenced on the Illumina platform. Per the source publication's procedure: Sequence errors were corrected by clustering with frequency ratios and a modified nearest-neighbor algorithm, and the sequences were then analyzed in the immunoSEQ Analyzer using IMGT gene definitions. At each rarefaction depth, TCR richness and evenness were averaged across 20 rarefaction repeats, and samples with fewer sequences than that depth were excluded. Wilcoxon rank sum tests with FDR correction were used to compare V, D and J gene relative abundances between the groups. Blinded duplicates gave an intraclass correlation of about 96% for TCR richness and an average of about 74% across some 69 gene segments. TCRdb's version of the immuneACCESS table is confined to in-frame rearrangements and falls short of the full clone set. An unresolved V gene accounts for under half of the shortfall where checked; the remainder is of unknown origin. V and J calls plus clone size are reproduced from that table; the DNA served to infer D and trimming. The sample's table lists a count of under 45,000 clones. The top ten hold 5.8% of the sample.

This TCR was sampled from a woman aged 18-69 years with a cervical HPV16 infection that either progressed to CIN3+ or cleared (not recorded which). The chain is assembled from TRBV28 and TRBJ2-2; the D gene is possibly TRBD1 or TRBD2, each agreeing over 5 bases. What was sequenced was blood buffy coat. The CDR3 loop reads CASSFGGHRSGELFF. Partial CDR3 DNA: TGTGCCAGCAGTTTTGGAGGACACCGAAGCGGGGAG.